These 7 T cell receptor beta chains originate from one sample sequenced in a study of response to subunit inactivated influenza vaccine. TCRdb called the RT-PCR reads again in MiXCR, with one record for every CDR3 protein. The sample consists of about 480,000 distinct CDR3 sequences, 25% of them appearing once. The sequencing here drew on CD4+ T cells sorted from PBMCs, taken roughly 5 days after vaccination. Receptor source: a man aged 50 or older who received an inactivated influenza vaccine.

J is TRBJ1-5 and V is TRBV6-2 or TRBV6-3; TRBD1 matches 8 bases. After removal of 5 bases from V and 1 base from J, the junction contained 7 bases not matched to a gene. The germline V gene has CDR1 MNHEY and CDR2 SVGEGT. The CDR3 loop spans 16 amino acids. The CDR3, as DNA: TGTGCCAGCAGTAGGACAGGGAAGGTGAGCAATCAGCCCCAGCATTTT. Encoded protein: CASSRTGKVSNQPQHF.

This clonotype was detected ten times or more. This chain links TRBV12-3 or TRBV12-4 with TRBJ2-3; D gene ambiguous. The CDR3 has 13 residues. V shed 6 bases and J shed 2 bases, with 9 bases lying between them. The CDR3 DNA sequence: TGTGCCAGCAGCCCGACCAACACAGATACGCAGTATTTT. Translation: CASSPTNTDTQYF.

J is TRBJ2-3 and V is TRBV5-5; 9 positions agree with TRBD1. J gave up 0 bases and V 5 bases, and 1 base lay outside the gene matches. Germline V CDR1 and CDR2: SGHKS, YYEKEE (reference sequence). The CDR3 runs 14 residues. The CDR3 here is CASSDRGSTDTQYF. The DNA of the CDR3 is TGTGCCAGCAGTGACAGGGGGAGCACAGATACGCAGTATTTT.

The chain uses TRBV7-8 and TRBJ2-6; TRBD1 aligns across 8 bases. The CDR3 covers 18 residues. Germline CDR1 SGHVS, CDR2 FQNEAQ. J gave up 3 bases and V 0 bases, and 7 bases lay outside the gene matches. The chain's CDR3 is CASSLAPPRGLGANVLTF. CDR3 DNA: TGTGCCAGCAGCTTAGCGCCCCCCAGGGGGCTTGGGGCCAACGTCCTGACTTTC.

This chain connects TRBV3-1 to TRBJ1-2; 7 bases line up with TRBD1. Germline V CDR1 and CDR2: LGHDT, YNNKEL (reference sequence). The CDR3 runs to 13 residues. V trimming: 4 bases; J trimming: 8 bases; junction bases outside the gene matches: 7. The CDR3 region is CASSPHRGRGYTF. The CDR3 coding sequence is TGTGCCAGCAGCCCCCACAGGGGTCGGGGCTACACCTTC.

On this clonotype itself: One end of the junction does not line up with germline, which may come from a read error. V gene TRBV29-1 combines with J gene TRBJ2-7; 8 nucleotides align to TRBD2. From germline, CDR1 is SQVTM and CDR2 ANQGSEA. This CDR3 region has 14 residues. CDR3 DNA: TGCAGCGTTCAAGAGGCGGGAGGCTCCTACGAGCAGTACTTC. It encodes CSVQEAGGSYEQYF.

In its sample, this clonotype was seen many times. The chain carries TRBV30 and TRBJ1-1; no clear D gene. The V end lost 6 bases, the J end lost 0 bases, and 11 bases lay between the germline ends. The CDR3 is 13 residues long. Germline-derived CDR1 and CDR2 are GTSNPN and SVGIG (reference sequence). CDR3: CACGSWMNTEAFF. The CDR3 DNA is TGTGCCTGCGGGTCGTGGATGAACACTGAAGCTTTCTTT.